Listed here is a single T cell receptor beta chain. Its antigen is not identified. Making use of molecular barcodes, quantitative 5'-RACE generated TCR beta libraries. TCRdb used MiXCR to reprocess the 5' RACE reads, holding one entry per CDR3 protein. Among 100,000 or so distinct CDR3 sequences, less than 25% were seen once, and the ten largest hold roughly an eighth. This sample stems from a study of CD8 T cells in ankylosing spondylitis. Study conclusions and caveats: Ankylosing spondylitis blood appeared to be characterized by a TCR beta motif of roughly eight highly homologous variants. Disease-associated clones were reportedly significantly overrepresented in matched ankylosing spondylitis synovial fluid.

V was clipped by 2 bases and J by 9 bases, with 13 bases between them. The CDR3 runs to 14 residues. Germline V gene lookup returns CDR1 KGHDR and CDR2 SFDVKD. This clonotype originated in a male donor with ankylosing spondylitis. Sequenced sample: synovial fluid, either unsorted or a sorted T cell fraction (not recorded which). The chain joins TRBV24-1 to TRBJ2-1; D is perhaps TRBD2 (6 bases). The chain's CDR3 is CATSDWREWSEQFF. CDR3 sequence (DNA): TGTGCCACCAGTGATTGGAGGGAGTGGAGTGAGCAGTTCTTC.